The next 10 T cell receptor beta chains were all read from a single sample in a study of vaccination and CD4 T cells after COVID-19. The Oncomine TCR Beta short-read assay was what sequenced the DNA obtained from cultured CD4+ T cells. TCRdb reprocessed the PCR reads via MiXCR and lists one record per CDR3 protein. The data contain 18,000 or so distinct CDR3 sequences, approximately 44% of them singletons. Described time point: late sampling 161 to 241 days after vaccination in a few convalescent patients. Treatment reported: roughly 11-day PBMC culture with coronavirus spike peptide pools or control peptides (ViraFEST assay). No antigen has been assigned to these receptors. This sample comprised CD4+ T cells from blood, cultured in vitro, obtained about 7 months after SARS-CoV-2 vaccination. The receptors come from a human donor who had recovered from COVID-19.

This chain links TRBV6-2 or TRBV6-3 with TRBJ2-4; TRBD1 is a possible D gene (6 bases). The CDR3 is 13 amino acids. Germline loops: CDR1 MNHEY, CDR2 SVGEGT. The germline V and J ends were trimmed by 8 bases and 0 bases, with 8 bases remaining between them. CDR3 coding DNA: TGTGCCAGCCGGACAGTAGCCAAAAACATTCAGTACTTC. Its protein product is CASRTVAKNIQYF.

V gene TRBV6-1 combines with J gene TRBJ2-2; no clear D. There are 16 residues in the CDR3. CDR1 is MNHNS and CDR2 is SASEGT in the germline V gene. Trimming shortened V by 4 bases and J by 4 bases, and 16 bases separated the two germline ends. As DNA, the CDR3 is TGTGCCAGCAGTGGACTTCAGGTTGAGAGCACCGGGGAGCTGTTTTTT. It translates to CASSGLQVESTGELFF.

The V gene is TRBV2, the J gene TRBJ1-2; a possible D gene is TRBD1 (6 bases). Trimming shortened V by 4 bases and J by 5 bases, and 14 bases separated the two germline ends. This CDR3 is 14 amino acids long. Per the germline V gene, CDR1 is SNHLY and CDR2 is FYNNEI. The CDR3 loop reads CASSGGPTIYGYTF. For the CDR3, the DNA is TGTGCCAGCAGTGGGGGGCCTACAATATATGGCTACACCTTC.

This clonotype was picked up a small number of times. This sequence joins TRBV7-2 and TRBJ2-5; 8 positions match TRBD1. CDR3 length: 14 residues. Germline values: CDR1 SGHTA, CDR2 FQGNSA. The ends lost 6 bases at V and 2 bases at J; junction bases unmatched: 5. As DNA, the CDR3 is TGTGCCAGCAGTCAACAGGGGGGTCAAGAGACCCAGTACTTC. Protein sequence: CASSQQGGQETQYF. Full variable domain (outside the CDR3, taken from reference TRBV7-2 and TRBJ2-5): GAGVSQSPSNKVTEKGKDVELRCDPISGHTALYWYRQSLGQGLEFLIYFQGNSAPDKSGLPSDRFSAERTGGSVSTLTIQRTQQEDSAVYLCASSQQGGQETQYFGPGTRLLVL.

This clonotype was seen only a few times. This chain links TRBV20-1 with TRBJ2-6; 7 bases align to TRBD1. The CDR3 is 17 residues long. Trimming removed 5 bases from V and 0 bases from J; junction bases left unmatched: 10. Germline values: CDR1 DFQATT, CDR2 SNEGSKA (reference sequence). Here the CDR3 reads CSALPGTVNSGANVLTF. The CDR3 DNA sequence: TGCAGTGCTCTCCCCGGGACAGTTAACTCTGGGGCCAACGTCCTGACTTTC.

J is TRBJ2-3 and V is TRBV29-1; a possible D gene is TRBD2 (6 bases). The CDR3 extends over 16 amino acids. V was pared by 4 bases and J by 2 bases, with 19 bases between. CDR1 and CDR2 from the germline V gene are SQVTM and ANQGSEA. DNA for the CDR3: TGCAGCGTTGTGGGACTGGGGAGTTTACCCACAGATACGCAGTATTTT. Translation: CSVVGLGSLPTDTQYF.

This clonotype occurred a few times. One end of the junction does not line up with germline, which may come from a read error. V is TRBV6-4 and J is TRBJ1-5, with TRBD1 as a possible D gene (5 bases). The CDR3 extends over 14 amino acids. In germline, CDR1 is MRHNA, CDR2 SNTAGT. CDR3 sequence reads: CASSYSTADQPQHF. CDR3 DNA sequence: TGTGCCAGCAGTTACTCGACAGCCGATCAGCCCCAGCATTTT.

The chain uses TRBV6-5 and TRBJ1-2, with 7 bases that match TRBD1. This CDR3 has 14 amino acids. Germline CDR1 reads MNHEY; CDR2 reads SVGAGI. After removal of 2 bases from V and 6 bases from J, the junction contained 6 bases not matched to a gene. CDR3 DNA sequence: TGTGCCAGCAGTTACCGGCAGGGGGGCAATGGCTACACCTTC. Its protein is CASSYRQGGNGYTF.

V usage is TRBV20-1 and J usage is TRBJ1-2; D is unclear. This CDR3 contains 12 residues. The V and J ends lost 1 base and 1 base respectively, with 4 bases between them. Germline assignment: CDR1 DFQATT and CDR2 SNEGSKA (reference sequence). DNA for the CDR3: TGCAGTGCTAGAGGAGGTAACTATGGCTACACCTTC. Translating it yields CSARGGNYGYTF.

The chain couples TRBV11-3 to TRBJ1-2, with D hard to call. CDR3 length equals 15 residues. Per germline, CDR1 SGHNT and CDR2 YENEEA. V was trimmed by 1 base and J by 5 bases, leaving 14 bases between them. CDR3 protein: CASSLGSGWQYGYTF. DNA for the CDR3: TGTGCCAGCAGCTTAGGCTCGGGGTGGCAGTATGGCTACACCTTC. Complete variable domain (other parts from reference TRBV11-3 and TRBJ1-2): EAGVVQSPRYKIIEKKQPVAFWCNPISGHNTLYWYLQNLGQGPELLIRYENEEAVDDSQLPKDRFSAERLKGVDSTLKIQPAELGDSAVYLCASSLGSGWQYGYTFGSGTRLTVV.